These T cell receptor beta chains were read from a single sample in a study of blood T cells in healthy people across ages. TCRdb ran MiXCR on the 5' RACE reads and lists one entry per CDR3 protein. Here the sample spans about 690,000 distinct CDR3 sequences, around 41% being singletons. The specimen was blood. The receptor set was obtained from an older man in good health. Both conserved end residues are part of each CDR3. The D gene is left open where the match is weak. Clone size is not always given. Where it is, it says once, few, many or a class for expanded clones.

v_gene	j_gene	len	d_gene	abundance	CDR3aa	CDR3nt
TRBV7-8	TRBJ2-7	18	TRBD2	many	CASSHRVTSGRSSYEQYF	TGTGCCAGCAGCCACCGGGTGACTAGCGGGAGGAGCTCCTACGAGCAGTACTTC
TRBV11-2	TRBJ2-1	15	.	.	CASSLGRVAYNEQFF	TGTGCCAGCAGCTTAGGCAGGGTGGCCTACAATGAGCAGTTCTTC
TRBV20-1	TRBJ2-5	12	.	.	CSATEGFETQYF	TGCAGTGCTACGGAGGGGTTCGAGACCCAGTACTTC
TRBV9	TRBJ2-7	14	.	.	CASSPGLPNYEQYF	TGTGCCAGCTCACCTGGACTACCTAACTACGAGCAGTACTTC
TRBV7-2	TRBJ2-3	16	TRBD2	few	CASNVLGLGGIDTQYF	TGTGCCAGCAACGTACTTGGACTAGGTGGTATAGATACGCAGTATTTT
TRBV12-3/TRBV12-4	TRBJ1-2	14	.	many	CASSLSRGNYGYTF	TGTGCCAGCAGTTTAAGCCGGGGGAACTATGGCTACACCTTC
TRBV6-4	TRBJ2-1	13	.	.	CASSESSFNEQFF	TGTGCCAGCAGTGAGTCTTCGTTTAATGAGCAGTTCTTC
TRBV20-1	TRBJ2-5	14	TRBD2	few	CSAHGLAGVETQYF	TGCAGTGCTCACGGACTAGCGGGAGTAGAGACCCAGTACTTC
TRBV6-5	TRBJ1-5	14	TRBD1	few	CASRPGQGNQPQHF	TGTGCCAGCAGACCGGGACAGGGTAATCAGCCCCAGCATTTT
TRBV10-3	TRBJ2-5	15	TRBD2	.	CATKGPSGGVETQYF	TGTGCCACCAAAGGACCTAGCGGGGGGGTCGAGACCCAGTACTTC
TRBV12-3/TRBV12-4	TRBJ1-4	15	.	few	CASSPRQSPNEKLFF	TGTGCCAGCAGTCCGAGACAGAGCCCAAATGAAAAACTGTTTTTT
TRBV6-1	TRBJ2-7	16	.	.	CASSERQGRVYYEQYF	TGTGCCAGCAGTGAAAGGCAGGGCAGGGTTTATTACGAGCAGTACTTC
TRBV12-3/TRBV12-4	TRBJ1-2	13	TRBD1	.	CASSSTGGVGYTF	TGTGCCAGCAGTTCGACAGGGGGCGTTGGCTACACCTTC
TRBV6-5	TRBJ1-1	21	TRBD1	.	CASSYWRGRGPTAVLNTEAFF	TGTGCCAGCAGTTACTGGCGGGGCAGGGGGCCAACTGCAGTCTTGAACACTGAAGCTTTCTTT
TRBV6-2/TRBV6-3	TRBJ2-7	11	.	many	CASSSLGEQYF	TGTGCCAGCAGCTCCTTGGGCGAGCAGTACTTC
TRBV6-5	TRBJ2-7	16	.	.	CASKFQSGVEGYEQYF	TGTGCCAGCAAGTTTCAGTCTGGGGTCGAGGGCTACGAGCAGTACTTC
TRBV7-2	TRBJ1-3	15	TRBD1	.	CASSQGQLSGNTIYF	TGTGCCAGCAGCCAGGGACAGCTCTCTGGAAACACCATATATTTT
TRBV30	TRBJ2-4	15	TRBD2	many	CAWSAPGGAKNIQYF	TGTGCCTGGAGCGCCCCGGGGGGGGCCAAAAACATTCAGTACTTC
TRBV3-1	TRBJ2-5	15	.	.	CASSQQGVKGETQYF	TGTGCCAGCAGTCAACAGGGAGTAAAGGGGGAGACCCAGTACTTC
TRBV5-4	TRBJ1-1	15	.	.	CPSRVMTEPNTEAFF	TGTCCCAGCAGGGTTATGACAGAACCAAACACTGAAGCTTTCTTT
TRBV2	TRBJ2-1	16	TRBD2	once	CASSEGLAGVGNEQFF	TGTGCCAGCAGTGAAGGATTAGCGGGAGTGGGGAATGAGCAGTTCTTC
TRBV14	TRBJ2-6	16	.	few	CASSQVARAGANVLTF	TGTGCCAGCAGCCAAGTGGCGAGGGCTGGGGCCAACGTCCTGACTTTC
TRBV3-1	TRBJ2-2	15	TRBD2	.	CASRIAGGDTGELFF	TGTGCCAGCAGAATAGCGGGAGGTGACACCGGGGAGCTGTTTTTT
TRBV12-3/TRBV12-4	TRBJ2-3	13	.	few	CASSNPPGSTQYF	TGTGCCAGCAGCAATCCTCCGGGTAGTACGCAGTATTTT
TRBV29-1	TRBJ2-7	14	TRBD2	.	CSVVLAGAPYEQYF	TGCAGCGTTGTGCTAGCGGGAGCCCCCTACGAGCAGTACTTC
TRBV7-3	TRBJ2-7	16	TRBD2	.	CAGSSNDASGIDEQYF	TGTGCCGGCAGCTCCAATGACGCTAGCGGGATCGACGAGCAGTACTTC
TRBV29-1	TRBJ2-1	16	.	many	CSVAGPGSGLDNEQFF	TGCAGCGTGGCGGGTCCAGGGAGTGGTTTGGACAATGAGCAGTTCTTC
TRBV9	TRBJ2-5	13	.	.	CASSVSDQETQYF	TGTGCCAGCAGCGTAAGCGACCAAGAGACCCAGTACTTC
TRBV5-1	TRBJ2-3	14	.	.	CASSSSLDTDTQYF	TGCGCCAGCAGCTCTAGCCTTGACACAGATACGCAGTATTTT
TRBV7-2	TRBJ1-2	15	.	.	CASSPALQGWVGYTF	TGTGCCAGCAGCCCAGCCCTACAGGGATGGGTTGGCTACACCTTC
TRBV5-1	TRBJ2-1	13	.	.	CASTESSYNEQFF	TGCGCCAGCACCGAGTCCTCCTACAATGAGCAGTTCTTC
TRBV3-1	TRBJ2-3	17	.	.	CASSQVTGLLITDTQYF	TGTGCCAGCAGCCAAGTTACAGGACTCCTGATCACAGATACGCAGTATTTT
TRBV15	TRBJ1-4	15	.	few	CATSGVRASNEKLFF	TGTGCCACCAGCGGAGTCAGGGCATCTAATGAAAAACTGTTTTTT
TRBV28	TRBJ1-5	15	.	.	CASSQQEFQNQPQHF	TGTGCCAGCAGTCAACAGGAATTCCAAAATCAGCCCCAGCATTTT
TRBV10-3	TRBJ1-5	14	.	few	CAISEQGGQQPQHF	TGTGCCATCAGTGAACAGGGAGGTCAGCAGCCCCAGCATTTT
TRBV10-1	TRBJ1-6	14	.	.	CASSDLQYNSPLHF	TGCGCCAGCAGTGATTTACAGTACAATTCACCCCTCCACTTT
TRBV5-1	TRBJ2-7	14	.	few	CASSLEPETYEQYF	TGCGCCAGCAGCTTGGAGCCGGAGACCTACGAGCAGTACTTC
TRBV29-1	TRBJ2-7	13	TRBD2	.	CSVRTSGSYEQYF	TGCAGCGTCCGGACTAGCGGGTCCTACGAGCAGTACTTC
TRBV6-1	TRBJ1-5	17	.	.	CASSETGGSYSNQPQHF	TGTGCCAGCAGTGAAACAGGAGGATCTTATAGCAATCAGCCCCAGCATTTT
TRBV7-9	TRBJ1-2	13	.	few	CASSLVSGCGYTF	TGTGCCAGCAGCTTAGTTTCGGGGTGTGGCTACACCTTC
TRBV6-5	TRBJ2-3	14	.	.	CASSAGLVTDTQYF	TGTGCCAGCAGTGCAGGGTTGGTCACAGATACGCAGTATTTT
TRBV20-1	TRBJ2-7	15	TRBD1	.	CSASPLGTGVYEQYF	TGCAGTGCTAGCCCATTGGGGACAGGGGTTTACGAGCAGTACTTC
TRBV7-2	TRBJ1-4	13	.	.	CASSLYSTEKLFF	TGTGCCAGCAGCTTGTACAGCACCGAAAAACTGTTTTTT
TRBV4-3	TRBJ2-5	13	.	few	CASSQALAETQYF	TGCGCCAGCAGCCAAGCCCTAGCAGAGACCCAGTACTTC
TRBV7-8	TRBJ2-2	13	.	.	CASSFENTGELFF	TGTGCCAGCAGCTTTGAGAACACCGGGGAGCTGTTTTTT
TRBV6-6	TRBJ2-5	16	.	few	CASSYSPTSGKETQYF	TGTGCCAGCAGTTACTCCCCGACTAGTGGGAAAGAGACCCAGTACTTC
TRBV6-1	TRBJ2-3	17	TRBD1	few	CASTRRDRGLSTDTQYF	TGTGCCAGCACTAGACGGGACAGGGGCTTATCCACAGATACGCAGTATTTT
TRBV20-1	TRBJ1-6	14	TRBD1	.	CSARRQGVNSPLHF	TGCAGTGCTAGAAGACAGGGGGTAAACTCACCCCTCCACTTT
TRBV7-2	TRBJ2-7	14	TRBD1	once	CASSRSTGINEQYF	TGTGCCAGCAGCCGATCGACAGGGATCAATGAGCAGTACTTC
TRBV4-3	TRBJ2-7	16	.	.	CASSQAGPGNPYEQYF	TGCGCCAGCAGCCAAGCAGGCCCAGGGAACCCCTACGAGCAGTACTTC
TRBV6-5	TRBJ2-5	14	.	few	CASSLKMYQETQYF	TGTGCCAGCAGTCTCAAGATGTACCAAGAGACCCAGTACTTC
TRBV10-2	TRBJ2-7	17	TRBD2	.	CASSESPTSGSRDEQYF	TGCGCCAGCAGTGAGTCCCCGACTAGCGGGAGTAGAGATGAGCAGTACTTC
TRBV27	TRBJ2-3	15	.	.	CASSPSRLVADTQYF	TGTGCCAGCAGTCCGAGCAGGCTAGTCGCAGATACGCAGTATTTT
TRBV20-1	TRBJ2-5	14	TRBD2	many	CSADLTSAQETQYF	TGCAGTGCTGATTTAACTAGCGCCCAAGAGACCCAGTACTTC
TRBV30	TRBJ1-1	16	.	.	CAWSVGWTALNTEAFF	TGTGCCTGGAGTGTAGGGTGGACAGCCTTGAACACTGAAGCTTTCTTT
TRBV7-9	TRBJ2-7	15	.	few	CASSPRRDNRYEQYF	TGTGCCAGCAGCCCGCGCCGGGACAACAGATACGAGCAGTACTTC
TRBV12-3/TRBV12-4	TRBJ2-4	14	.	many	CASSLYTGGGIQYF	TGTGCCAGCAGTTTATACACGGGCGGCGGCATTCAGTACTTC